This is a list of T cell receptor beta chains from one sample in a study of blood T cell repertoires in COVID-19. Produced via immunoSEQ multiplex PCR; TCRdb's table is partial and in-frame only. In the table there are about 120,000 clones, 87% of which are singletons. Sequencing used peripheral blood. These receptor sequences come from a woman aged 70-85 years with acute or convalescent COVID-19. The CDR3 runs from the conserved cysteine through the conserved F or W. A D gene is named only where the DNA matches it firmly. Size is omitted from some rows. Given values are once, few, many or a class for expanded clones.

TRBJ2-7,TRBV6-2/TRBV6-3,few,NA,CASSWIPGGSYEQYF,TGTGCCAGCAGTTGGATCCCAGGAGGCTCCTACGAGCAGTACTTC
TRBJ2-1,TRBV7-3,NA,NA,CASSLWVSQSYNEQFF,TGTGCCAGCAGCTTATGGGTTAGCCAAAGCTACAATGAGCAGTTCTTC
TRBJ2-5,TRBV5-1,NA,NA,CASSLEGTQYQETQYF,TGCGCCAGCAGCTTAGAGGGGACACAGTACCAAGAGACCCAGTACTTC
TRBJ1-6,TRBV28,NA,TRBD1,CASSPPRQGVAPLHF,TGTGCCAGCAGTCCACCTCGACAGGGTGTTGCACCCCTCCACTTT
TRBJ1-2,TRBV29-1,NA,NA,CSVVGGAILSYGYTF,TGCAGCGTTGTGGGGGGGGCGATACTGTCATATGGCTACACCTTC
TRBJ2-5,TRBV5-4,once,TRBD2,CASSSRVVAGGGETQYF,TGTGCCAGCAGCTCAAGGGTGGTAGCGGGGGGAGGAGAGACCCAGTACTTC
TRBJ1-2,TRBV19,NA,TRBD1,CASSHPDRGSGYTF,TGTGCCAGTAGCCACCCGGACAGGGGATCTGGCTACACCTTC
TRBJ2-7,TRBV29-1,NA,TRBD1,CSVETGYEQYF,TGCAGCGTGGAGACAGGGTACGAGCAGTACTTC
TRBJ2-1,TRBV28,few,NA,CASTPTPGGRQFF,TGTGCCAGCACTCCGACTCCCGGGGGGCGGCAGTTCTTC
TRBJ1-1,TRBV19,NA,NA,CASSILGAGNTEAFF,TGTGCCAGTAGTATCTTGGGCGCGGGGAACACTGAAGCTTTCTTT
TRBJ1-5,TRBV30,NA,NA,CAWSVVVGNQPQHF,TGTGCCTGGAGTGTTGTGGTAGGCAATCAGCCCCAGCATTTT
TRBJ1-1,TRBV10-1,few,TRBD1,CASSESTGGNTEAFF,TGCGCCAGCAGTGAGTCGACAGGGGGGAACACTGAAGCTTTCTTT
TRBJ2-1,TRBV19,NA,TRBD2,CASSLAGSYNEQFF,TGTGCCAGTAGCCTAGCGGGCTCCTACAATGAGCAGTTCTTC
TRBJ1-2,TRBV27,NA,NA,CASHRDNNYGYTF,TGTGCCAGCCACCGGGACAACAACTATGGCTACACCTTC
TRBJ2-1,TRBV4-2,NA,TRBD2,CASSPQLPGLAVTEQFF,TGTGCCAGCAGCCCACAGCTCCCGGGACTAGCGGTCACGGAGCAGTTCTTC
TRBJ2-7,TRBV20-1,NA,NA,CSASSGAPPEQYF,TGCAGTGCTAGTTCTGGGGCCCCCCCCGAGCAGTACTTC
TRBJ1-1,TRBV6-5,NA,TRBD1,CASKEGATTEAFF,TGTGCCAGCAAGGAGGGGGCTACCACTGAAGCTTTCTTT
TRBJ2-7,TRBV5-1,NA,NA,CASSSAYEQYF,TGCGCCAGCAGCTCAGCCTACGAGCAGTACTTC
TRBJ2-1,TRBV7-2,NA,TRBD2,CASSLGSGGASYEQFF,TGTGCCAGCAGCTTAGGAAGCGGGGGGGCTAGCTATGAGCAGTTCTTC
TRBJ2-5,TRBV19,NA,TRBD1,CASSSTTGEETQYF,TGTGCCAGTAGTTCAACGACAGGGGAAGAGACCCAGTACTTC
TRBJ1-5,TRBV30,NA,NA,CAWSVGSWQPQHF,TGTGCCTGGAGCGTCGGGTCTTGGCAGCCCCAGCATTTT
TRBJ1-2,TRBV2,NA,TRBD1,CASAPTGEVGYGYTF,TGTGCCAGTGCCCCGACAGGGGAAGTGGGCTATGGCTACACCTTC
TRBJ2-2,TRBV6-6,once,NA,CASSGGGHGELFF,TGTGCCAGCTCGGGAGGGGGCCACGGGGAGCTGTTTTTT
TRBJ2-1,TRBV3-1/TRBV3-2,NA,TRBD2,CASSLAGGNYNEQFF,TGTGCCAGCAGCCTAGCGGGGGGAAATTACAATGAGCAGTTCTTC
TRBJ1-2,TRBV7-9,NA,TRBD1,CASSVGQGGYGYTF,TGTGCCAGCAGCGTGGGACAGGGGGGCTATGGCTACACCTTC
TRBJ1-2,TRBV5-5,NA,TRBD1,CASSSLASTGVGYGYTF,TGTGCCAGCAGCTCCCTAGCTTCCACAGGGGTGGGCTATGGCTACACCTTC
TRBJ2-1,TRBV30,NA,NA,CAWSVSGNEQFF,TGTGCCTGGAGTGTATCAGGGAATGAGCAGTTCTTC
TRBJ2-4,TRBV11-1,NA,NA,CASSTDREDIQYF,TGTGCCAGCAGCACTGACAGGGAGGACATTCAGTACTTC
TRBJ1-4,TRBV5-1,NA,NA,CASSFQGTNNEKLFF,TGCGCCAGCAGCTTCCAGGGGACAAATAATGAAAAACTGTTTTTT
TRBJ2-3,TRBV28,NA,NA,CASSLALSVDTQYF,TGTGCCAGCAGTTTAGCGTTATCGGTGGATACGCAGTATTTT
TRBJ2-5,TRBV7-9,NA,NA,CASSLDRGYQETQYF,TGTGCCAGCAGCTTAGATAGGGGGTACCAAGAGACCCAGTACTTC
TRBJ2-2,TRBV18,NA,NA,CATPPAGKNTGELFF,TGTGCCACCCCCCCGGCAGGGAAGAACACCGGGGAGCTGTTTTTT
TRBJ2-7,TRBV19,NA,TRBD1,CASSRTGSSYEQYF,TGTGCCAGTAGTAGGACAGGTAGCTCCTACGAGCAGTACTTC
TRBJ1-6,TRBV5-6,NA,NA,CASSWGGTGGGGSPLHF,TGTGCCAGCAGCTGGGGGGGAACAGGAGGAGGAGGATCACCCCTCCACTTT
TRBJ2-3,TRBV5-8,NA,NA,CASSFGLSTDTQYF,TGTGCCAGCAGCTTCGGTCTGAGCACAGATACGCAGTATTTT
TRBJ2-7,TRBV3-1/TRBV3-2,NA,TRBD1,CASSPGTGGYEQYF,TGTGCCAGCAGCCCTGGGACAGGAGGCTACGAGCAGTACTTC
TRBJ1-5,TRBV18,NA,NA,CASSPGAGDDQPQHF,TGTGCCAGCTCACCGGGTGCAGGGGACGATCAGCCCCAGCATTTT